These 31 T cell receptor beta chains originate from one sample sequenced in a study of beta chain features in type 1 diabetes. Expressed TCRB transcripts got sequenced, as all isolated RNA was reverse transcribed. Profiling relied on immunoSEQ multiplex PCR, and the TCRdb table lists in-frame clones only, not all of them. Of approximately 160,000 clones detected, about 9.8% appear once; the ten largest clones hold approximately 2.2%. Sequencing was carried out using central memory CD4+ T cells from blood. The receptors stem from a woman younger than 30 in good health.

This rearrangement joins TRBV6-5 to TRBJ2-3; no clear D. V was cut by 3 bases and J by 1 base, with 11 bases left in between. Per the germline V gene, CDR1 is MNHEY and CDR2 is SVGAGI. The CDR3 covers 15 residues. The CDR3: CASSYEALGTDTQYF. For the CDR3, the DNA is TGTGCCAGCAGTTATGAGGCTCTGGGCACAGATACGCAGTATTTT.

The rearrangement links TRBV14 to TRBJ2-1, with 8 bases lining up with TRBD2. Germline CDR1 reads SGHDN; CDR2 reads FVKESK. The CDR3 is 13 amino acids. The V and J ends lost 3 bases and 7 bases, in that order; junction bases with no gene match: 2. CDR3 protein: CASSQGLENEQFF. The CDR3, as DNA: TGTGCCAGCAGCCAGGGACTAGAAAATGAGCAGTTCTTC.

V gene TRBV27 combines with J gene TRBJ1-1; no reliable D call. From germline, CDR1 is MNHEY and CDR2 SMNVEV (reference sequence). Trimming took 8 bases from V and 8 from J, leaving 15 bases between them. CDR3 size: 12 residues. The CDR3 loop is CASAFKRVEAFF. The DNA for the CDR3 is TGTGCCAGCGCCTTCAAACGGGTGGAAGCTTTCTTT.

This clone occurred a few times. The CDR3 loop is CASSLTLRGRGHTDTQYF. CDR3 nucleotides: TGTGCCAGCAGCTTAACACTCCGCGGGAGGGGGCACACAGATACGCAGTATTTT. The chain joins TRBV7-8 to TRBJ2-3, with 9 bases fitting TRBD2. V shed 2 bases, J shed 2 bases, and the junction held 11 bases outside the gene matches. CDR1 and CDR2 (germline): SGHVS, FQNEAQ. The CDR3 is made up of 18 amino acids.

CDR3 in amino acids: CASSSGQGRLEYF. The CDR3 DNA is TGCGCCAGCAGCTCGGGACAGGGTCGGTTGGAGTATTTT. The chain carries TRBV5-1 and TRBJ2-3; 9 bases line up with TRBD1. CDR1 and CDR2 (germline): SGHRS, YFSETQ. V lost 3 bases, J lost 13 bases, and 9 bases stayed unmatched. CDR3 length: 13 amino acids.

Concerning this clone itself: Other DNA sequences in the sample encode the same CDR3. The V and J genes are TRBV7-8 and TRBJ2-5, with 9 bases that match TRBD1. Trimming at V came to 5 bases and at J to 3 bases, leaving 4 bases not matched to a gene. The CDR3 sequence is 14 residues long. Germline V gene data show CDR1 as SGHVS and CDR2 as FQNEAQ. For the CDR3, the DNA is TGTGCCAGCAGCCTCGGGACAGGGAAAGAGACCCAGTACTTC. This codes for CASSLGTGKETQYF.

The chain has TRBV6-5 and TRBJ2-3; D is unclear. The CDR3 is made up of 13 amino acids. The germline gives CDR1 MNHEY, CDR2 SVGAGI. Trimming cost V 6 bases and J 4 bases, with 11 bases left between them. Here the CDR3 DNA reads TGTGCCAGCAGCACGGCGAGCGCAGATACGCAGTATTTT. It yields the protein CASSTASADTQYF.

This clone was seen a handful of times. CDR3 sequence: CASSQRATEETQYF. DNA for the CDR3: TGCGCCAGCAGCCAAAGAGCGACGGAGGAGACCCAGTACTTC. The chain joins TRBV4-1 to TRBJ2-5; D gene uncertain. CDR1 and CDR2 (germline): MGHRA, YSYEKL. Trimming removed 2 bases from V and 5 bases from J, with 12 bases in between. This CDR3 contains 14 residues.

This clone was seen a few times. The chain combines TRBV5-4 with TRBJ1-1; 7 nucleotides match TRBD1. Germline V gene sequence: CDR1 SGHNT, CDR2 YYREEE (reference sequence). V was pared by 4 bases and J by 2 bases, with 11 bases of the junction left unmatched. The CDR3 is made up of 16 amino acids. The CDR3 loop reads CASSGNRGSSNTEAFF. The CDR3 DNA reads TGTGCCAGCAGCGGAAACAGGGGTTCCTCAAACACTGAAGCTTTCTTT. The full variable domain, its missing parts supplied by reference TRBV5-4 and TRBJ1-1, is ETGVTQSPTHLIKTRGQQVTLRCSSQSGHNTVSWYQQALGQGPQFIFQYYREEENGRGNFPPRFSGLQFPNYSSELNVNALELDDSALYLCASSGNRGSSNTEAFFGQGTRLTVV.

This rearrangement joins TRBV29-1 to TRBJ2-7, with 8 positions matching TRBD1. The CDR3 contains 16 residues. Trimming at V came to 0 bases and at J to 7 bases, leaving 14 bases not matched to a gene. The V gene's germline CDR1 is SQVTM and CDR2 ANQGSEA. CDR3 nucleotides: TGCAGCGTTGAAGATCGAACAGGGGGACCCTTAGGGGAGCAGTACTTC. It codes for CSVEDRTGGPLGEQYF.

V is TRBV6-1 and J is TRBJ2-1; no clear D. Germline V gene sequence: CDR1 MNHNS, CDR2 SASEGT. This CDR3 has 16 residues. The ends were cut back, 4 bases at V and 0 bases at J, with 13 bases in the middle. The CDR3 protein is CASSAILVPSYNEQFF. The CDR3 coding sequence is TGTGCCAGCAGTGCGATTCTAGTTCCCTCCTACAATGAGCAGTTCTTC.

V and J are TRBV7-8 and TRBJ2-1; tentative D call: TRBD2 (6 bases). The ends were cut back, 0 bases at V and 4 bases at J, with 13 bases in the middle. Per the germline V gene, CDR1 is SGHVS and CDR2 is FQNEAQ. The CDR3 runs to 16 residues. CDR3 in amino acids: CASSLAERVGYNEQFF. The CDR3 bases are TGTGCCAGCAGCTTAGCTGAGCGGGTGGGATACAATGAGCAGTTCTTC.

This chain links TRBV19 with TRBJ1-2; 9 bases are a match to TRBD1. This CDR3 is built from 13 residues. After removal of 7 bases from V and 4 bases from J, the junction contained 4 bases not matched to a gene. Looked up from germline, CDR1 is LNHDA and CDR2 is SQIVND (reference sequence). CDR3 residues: CASTQTGGYGYTF. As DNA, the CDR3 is TGTGCCAGTACCCAGACAGGGGGCTATGGCTACACCTTC.

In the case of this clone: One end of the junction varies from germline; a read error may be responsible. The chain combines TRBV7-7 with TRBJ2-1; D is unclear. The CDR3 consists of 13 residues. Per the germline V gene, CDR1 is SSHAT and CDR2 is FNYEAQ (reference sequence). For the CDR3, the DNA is TGTGCTAGCAGCTCCCGTAACTCCAATGAGCAGTTCTTC. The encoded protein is CASSSRNSNEQFF.

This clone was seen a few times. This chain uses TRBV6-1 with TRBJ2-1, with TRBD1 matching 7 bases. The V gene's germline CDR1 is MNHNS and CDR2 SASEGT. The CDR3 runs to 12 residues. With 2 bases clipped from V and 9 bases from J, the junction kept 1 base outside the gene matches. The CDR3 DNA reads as TGTGCCAGCAGTGAATCAGGGGGTGAGCAGTTCTTC. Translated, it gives CASSESGGEQFF.

The DNA for the CDR3 is TGCGCCAGCAGCATGGAGGCAGGGGGGAACACTGAAGCTTTCTTT. It codes for CASSMEAGGNTEAFF. This chain connects TRBV5-1 to TRBJ1-1; TRBD1 matches at 7 bases. The V gene's germline CDR1 is SGHRS and CDR2 YFSETQ. Trimming cost V 4 bases and J 1 base; bases outside gene matches: 7. This CDR3 has 15 residues.

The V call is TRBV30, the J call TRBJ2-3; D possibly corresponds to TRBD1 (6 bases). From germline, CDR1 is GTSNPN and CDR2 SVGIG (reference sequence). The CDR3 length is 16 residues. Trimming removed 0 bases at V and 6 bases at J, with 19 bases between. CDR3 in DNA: TGTGCCTGGAGTGTACGGCCAGGGGAAGGCTGGGATACGCAGTATTTT. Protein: CAWSVRPGEGWDTQYF.

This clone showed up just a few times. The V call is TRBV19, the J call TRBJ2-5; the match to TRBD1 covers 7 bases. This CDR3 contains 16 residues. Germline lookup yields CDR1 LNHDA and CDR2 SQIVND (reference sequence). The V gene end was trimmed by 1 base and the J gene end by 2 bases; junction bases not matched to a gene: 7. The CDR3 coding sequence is TGTGCCAGTAGTATAGCCGGGACAGTTGGGCAAGAGACCCAGTACTTC. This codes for CASSIAGTVGQETQYF.

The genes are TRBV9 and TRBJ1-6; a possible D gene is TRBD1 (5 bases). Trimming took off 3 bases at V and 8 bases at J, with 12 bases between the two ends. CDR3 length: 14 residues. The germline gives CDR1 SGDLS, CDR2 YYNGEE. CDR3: CASSARDRDSPLHF. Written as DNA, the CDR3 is TGTGCCAGCAGCGCGCGGGACCGCGATTCACCCCTCCACTTT.

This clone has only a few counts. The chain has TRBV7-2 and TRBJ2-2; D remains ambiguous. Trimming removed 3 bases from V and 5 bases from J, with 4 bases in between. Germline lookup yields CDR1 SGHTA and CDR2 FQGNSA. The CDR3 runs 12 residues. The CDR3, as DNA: TGTGCCAGCAGCTTCCAAACCGGGGAGCTGTTTTTT. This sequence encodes CASSFQTGELFF.

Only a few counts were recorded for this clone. CDR3 amino acids: CASSVGGTTNTGELFF. The DNA of the CDR3 is TGTGCCAGCAGCGTAGGAGGGACTACCAACACCGGGGAGCTGTTTTTT. The chain has TRBV9 and TRBJ2-2, with 7 bases matching TRBD2. Germline V lookup: CDR1 SGDLS, CDR2 YYNGEE. The CDR3 is 16 residues long. V shed 0 bases, J shed 2 bases, and the junction held 4 bases outside the gene matches.

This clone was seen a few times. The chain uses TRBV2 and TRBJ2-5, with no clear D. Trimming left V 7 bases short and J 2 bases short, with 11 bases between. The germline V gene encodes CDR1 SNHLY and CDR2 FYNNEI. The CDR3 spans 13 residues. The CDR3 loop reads CASIQTGQETQYF. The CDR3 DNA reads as TGTGCCAGCATCCAGACTGGGCAAGAGACCCAGTACTTC. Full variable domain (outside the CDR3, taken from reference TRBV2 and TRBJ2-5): EPEVTQTPSHQVTQMGQEVILRCVPISNHLYFYWYRQILGQKVEFLVSFYNNEISEKSEIFDDQFSVERPDGSNFTLKIRSTKLEDSAMYFCASIQTGQETQYFGPGTRLLVL.

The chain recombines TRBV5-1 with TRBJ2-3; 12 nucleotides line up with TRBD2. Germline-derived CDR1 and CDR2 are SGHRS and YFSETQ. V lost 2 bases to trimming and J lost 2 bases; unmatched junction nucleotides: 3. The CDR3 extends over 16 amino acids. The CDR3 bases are TGCGCCAGCAGCTTAGGGACTAGCGGGTACACAGATACGCAGTATTTT. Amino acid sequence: CASSLGTSGYTDTQYF.

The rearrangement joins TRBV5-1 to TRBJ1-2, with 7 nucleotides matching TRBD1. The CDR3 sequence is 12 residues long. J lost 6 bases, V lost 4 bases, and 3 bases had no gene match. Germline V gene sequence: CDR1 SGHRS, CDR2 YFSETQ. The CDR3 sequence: CASSVQGDGYTF. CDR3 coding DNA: TGCGCCAGCAGCGTTCAGGGGGATGGCTACACCTTC.

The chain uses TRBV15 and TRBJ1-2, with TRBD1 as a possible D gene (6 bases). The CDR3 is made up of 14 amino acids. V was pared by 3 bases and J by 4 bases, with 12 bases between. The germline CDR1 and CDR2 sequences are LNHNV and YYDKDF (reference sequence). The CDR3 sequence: CATSRDSSSYGYTF. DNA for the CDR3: TGTGCCACCAGCAGGGACAGTTCGAGCTATGGCTACACCTTC.

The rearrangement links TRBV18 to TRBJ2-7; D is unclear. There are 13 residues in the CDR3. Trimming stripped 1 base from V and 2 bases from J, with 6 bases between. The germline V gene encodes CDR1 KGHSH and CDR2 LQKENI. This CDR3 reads CASSPQTPYEQYF. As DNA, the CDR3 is TGTGCCAGCTCACCACAAACTCCCTACGAGCAGTACTTC.

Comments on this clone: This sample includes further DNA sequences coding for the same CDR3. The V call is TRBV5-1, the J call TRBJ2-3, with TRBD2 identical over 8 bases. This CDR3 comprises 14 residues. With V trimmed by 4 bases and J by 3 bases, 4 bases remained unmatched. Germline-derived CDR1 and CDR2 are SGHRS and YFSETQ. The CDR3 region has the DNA TGCGCCAGCAGCCCGGGACTAGGTACAGATACGCAGTATTTT. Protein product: CASSPGLGTDTQYF. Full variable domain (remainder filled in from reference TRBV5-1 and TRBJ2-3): KAGVTQTPRYLIKTRGQQVTLSCSPISGHRSVSWYQQTPGQGLQFLFEYFSETQRNKGNFPGRFSGRQFSNSRSEMNVSTLELGDSALYLCASSPGLGTDTQYFGPGTRLTVL.

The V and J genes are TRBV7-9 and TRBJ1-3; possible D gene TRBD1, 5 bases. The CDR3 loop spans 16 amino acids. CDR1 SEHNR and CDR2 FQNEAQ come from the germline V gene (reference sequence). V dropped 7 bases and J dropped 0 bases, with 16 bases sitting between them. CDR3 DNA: TGTGCCAGCACGACCCTACAGGCCATCTCTGGAAACACCATATATTTT. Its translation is CASTTLQAISGNTIYF.

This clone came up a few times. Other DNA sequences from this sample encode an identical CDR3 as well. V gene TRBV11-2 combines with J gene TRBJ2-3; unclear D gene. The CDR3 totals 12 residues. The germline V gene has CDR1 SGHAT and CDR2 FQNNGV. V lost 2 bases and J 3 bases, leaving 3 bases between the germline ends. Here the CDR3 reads CASSLSTDTQYF. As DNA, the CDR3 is TGTGCCAGCAGCTTATCAACAGATACGCAGTATTTT.

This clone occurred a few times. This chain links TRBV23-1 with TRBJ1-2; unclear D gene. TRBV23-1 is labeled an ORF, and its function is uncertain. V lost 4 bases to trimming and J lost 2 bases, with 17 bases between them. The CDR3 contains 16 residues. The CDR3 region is CASSRVRSHVNYGYTF. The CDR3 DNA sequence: TGCGCCAGCAGTCGAGTCCGAAGCCACGTAAACTATGGCTACACCTTC.

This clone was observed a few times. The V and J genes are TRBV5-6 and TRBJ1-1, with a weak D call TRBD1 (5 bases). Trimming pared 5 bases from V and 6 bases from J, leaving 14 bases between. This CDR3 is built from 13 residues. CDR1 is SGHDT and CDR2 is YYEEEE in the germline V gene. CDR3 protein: CASRGTREAEAFF. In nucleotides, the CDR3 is TGTGCCAGCAGGGGGACCCGGGAGGCTGAAGCTTTCTTT.